This T cell receptor beta chain was retrieved from a study of CD8+ T cells in alopecia areata. Whole-study context: The drug, tofacitinib, lasted 6 to 18 months, followed by 6 months off drug.

The CDR3 is 15 amino acids. V dropped 0 bases and J dropped 5; count of bases not matched to a gene: 7. CDR1 is SGHRS, CDR2 YFSETQ, per germline. This clone was observed a few times. Sequencing used cDNA as its template, made by extracting RNA and reverse transcribing it. Profiled with immunoSEQ multiplex PCR; TCRdb holds only in-frame clones, not every one. The repertoire consists of 200,000 to 250,000 clones, with 50% to 65% occurring once and the leading ten covering 0.45%. The chain uses TRBV5-1 and TRBJ1-2; TRBD1 aligns across 7 bases. The receptor's source is a human donor with alopecia areata. The starting material was CD4+ T cells sorted from blood, obtained at week 0. The CDR3 DNA reads TGCGCCAGCAGCTTGGGACAGGGCTACGGTTATGGCTACACCTTC. This gives the protein CASSLGQGYGYGYTF.